The 24 T cell receptor beta chains reported below all come from one sample, sequenced in a study of cytomegalovirus exposure and HLA in healthy donors. Profiled with immunoSEQ multiplex PCR; TCRdb holds only in-frame clones, not every one. Found here are tens of thousands of clones, about 91% of them singletons; the top ten hold about 1.2%. Material for sequencing was PBMCs. These receptors were obtained from a woman aged 18-29 years in good health and CMV-seronegative.

In its sample, this clone was seen a few times. The chain recombines TRBV27 with TRBJ1-6; D call uncertain. The length of the CDR3 is 15 residues. The germline V gene has CDR1 MNHEY and CDR2 SMNVEV (reference sequence). Trimming removed 8 bases at V and 0 bases at J, with 11 bases between. DNA of the CDR3: TGTGCCAGCTCTCAATGGAGCTCCTATAATTCACCCCTCCACTTT. Protein sequence: CASSQWSSYNSPLHF.

This sequence joins TRBV9 and TRBJ2-5; TRBD2 agrees at 13 bases. The J segment lost 1 base and the V segment lost 3 bases, leaving 6 bases of the junction unmatched. The germline gives CDR1 SGDLS, CDR2 YYNGEE. The CDR3 runs 17 residues. The CDR3 DNA is TGTGCCAGCAGCGCCCCGACTAGCGGGGGGCCCCAAGAGACCCAGTACTTC. Its protein product is CASSAPTSGGPQETQYF.

V gene TRBV11-3 combines with J gene TRBJ2-3; D is ambiguous. The CDR3 spans 13 residues. Germline CDR1 reads SGHNT; CDR2 reads YENEEA. The V end was cut by 0 bases, the J end by 1 base, with 2 bases between. The CDR3 coding sequence is TGTGCCAGCAGCTTAGACGGCACAGATACGCAGTATTTT. Residues: CASSLDGTDTQYF.

The rearrangement uses TRBV6-1 and TRBJ2-1, with D possibly being TRBD2 (6 bases). V lost 4 bases and J 4 bases, leaving 14 bases between the germline ends. From germline, CDR1 is MNHNS and CDR2 SASEGT. The CDR3 contains 15 residues. The CDR3 DNA follows: TGTGCCAGCAGTGGGACGGGAGCTAGGTACAATGAGCAGTTCTTC. Translation gives CASSGTGARYNEQFF.

The genes are TRBV6-5 and TRBJ1-2, with 7 positions matching TRBD1. Germline CDR1 reads MNHEY; CDR2 reads SVGAGI. The CDR3 covers 13 residues. J lost 7 bases, V lost 8 bases, and 10 bases had no gene match. CDR3: CASSVRQGGGYTF. Here the CDR3 DNA reads TGTGCCAGCTCGGTTCGACAGGGTGGTGGCTACACCTTC.

The V gene is TRBV6-6, the J gene TRBJ1-3; TRBD1 aligns across 9 bases. CDR1 is MNHNY, CDR2 SVGAGI, per germline (reference sequence). This CDR3 comprises 16 residues. V was clipped by 4 bases and J by 5 bases; unmatched bases: 9. For the CDR3, the DNA is TGTGCCAGCAGTTCCCAGGACAGGGGATCTAGAAACACCATATATTTT. It specifies CASSSQDRGSRNTIYF.

This sequence joins TRBV5-1 and TRBJ1-2; D may be TRBD1 (6 bases). Germline lookup yields CDR1 SGHRS and CDR2 YFSETQ. There are 13 residues in the CDR3. V dropped 3 bases and J dropped 3 bases, with 9 bases sitting between them. CDR3 residues: CASSSQGDYGYTF. The CDR3 DNA follows: TGCGCCAGCAGCTCACAGGGTGACTATGGCTACACCTTC.

J is TRBJ1-1 and V is TRBV11-3; 9 bases map to TRBD1. Germline V gene lookup returns CDR1 SGHNT and CDR2 YENEEA. The CDR3 consists of 15 residues. The V segment lost 10 bases and the J segment 4 bases; nucleotides outside the gene matches: 13. The CDR3 DNA reads TGTGCCACCAGGCCGGGACAGGGTCTCGGCACTGAAGCTTTCTTT. It translates to CATRPGQGLGTEAFF.

V is TRBV5-4 and J is TRBJ1-1; D ambiguous. The CDR3 runs to 12 residues. The V end was cut by 3 bases, the J end by 5 bases, with 8 bases between. Germline CDR1 is SGHNT and CDR2 is YYREEE (reference sequence). In DNA, the CDR3 is TGTGCCAGCAGCTCACCGAGAACTGAAGCTTTCTTT. It yields the protein CASSSPRTEAFF.

The chain uses TRBV11-3 and TRBJ2-1, with 8 positions matching TRBD2. The CDR3 totals 15 residues. Germline CDR1 and CDR2: SGHNT and YENEEA. With 1 base clipped from V and 9 bases from J, the junction kept 8 bases outside the gene matches. The CDR3 reads CASSLGTGGLSEQFF. In nucleotides, the CDR3 is TGTGCCAGCAGCTTAGGGACGGGGGGGCTAAGTGAGCAGTTCTTC.

The chain couples TRBV5-4 to TRBJ1-5; D uncertain. Per germline, CDR1 SGHNT and CDR2 YYREEE (reference sequence). The CDR3 contains 14 residues. V lost 2 bases and J lost 0, with 6 bases in between. CDR3 protein: CASSFSGSNQPQHF. In DNA, the CDR3 is TGTGCCAGCAGCTTTAGTGGTAGCAATCAGCCCCAGCATTTT. Filled out from reference TRBV5-4 and TRBJ1-5, the complete variable domain reads ETGVTQSPTHLIKTRGQQVTLRCSSQSGHNTVSWYQQALGQGPQFIFQYYREEENGRGNFPPRFSGLQFPNYSSELNVNALELDDSALYLCASSFSGSNQPQHFGDGTRLSIL.

The rearrangement joins TRBV4-1 to TRBJ2-2, with unresolved D. V shed 6 bases and J shed 5 bases, with 10 bases lying between them. CDR1 is MGHRA and CDR2 is YSYEKL in the germline V gene. The CDR3 sequence is 13 residues long. CDR3 sequence (DNA): TGCGCCAGCAGTAGACTCCCAACCGGGGAGCTGTTTTTT. The encoded protein is CASSRLPTGELFF.

The CDR3 spells CASSVEESGAHAGYTF. CDR3 DNA sequence: TGTGCCAGCAGCGTAGAAGAGTCAGGGGCGCACGCTGGCTACACCTTC. The chain recombines TRBV9 with TRBJ1-2; weak D call: TRBD1 (6 bases). The V gene's germline CDR1 is SGDLS and CDR2 YYNGEE. The CDR3 is 16 residues long. The V end was cut by 0 bases, the J end by 7 bases, with 19 bases between.

The chain couples TRBV6-1 to TRBJ1-2, with D unclear. CDR1 and CDR2 (germline): MNHNS, SASEGT. This CDR3 is 12 amino acids long. V lost 1 base and J lost 4, with 4 bases in between. The CDR3 spells CASSEVFYGYTF. CDR3 DNA: TGTGCCAGCAGTGAAGTATTCTATGGCTACACCTTC.

The CDR3 reads CASSTTGFYGYTF. The CDR3 bases are TGTGCCAGCAGCACCACCGGGTTCTATGGCTACACCTTC. The chain employs TRBV27 and TRBJ1-2; D call uncertain. V was clipped by 6 bases and J by 4 bases, with 12 bases between them. The germline CDR1 and CDR2 sequences are MNHEY and SMNVEV (reference sequence). This CDR3 spans 13 amino acids.

The chain couples TRBV5-1 to TRBJ2-1, with no clear D. The ends were cut back, 2 bases at V and 12 bases at J, with 6 bases in the middle. Germline CDR1 is SGHRS and CDR2 is YFSETQ. CDR3 size: 10 residues. The CDR3 DNA reads as TGCGCCAGCAGCTTCCGCGCGCAGTTCTTC. Translated: CASSFRAQFF.

The V gene is TRBV28, the J gene TRBJ1-5; D may be TRBD1 (5 bases). Germline lookup yields CDR1 MDHEN and CDR2 SYDVKM. The CDR3 is 17 residues long. Trimming pared 6 bases from V and 0 bases from J, leaving 18 bases between. CDR3 DNA sequence: TGTGCCAGCAGATATAACGCGGGGCAATTTAGCAATCAGCCCCAGCATTTT. This sequence encodes CASRYNAGQFSNQPQHF.

The rearrangement uses TRBV5-8 and TRBJ2-3, with D tentatively TRBD2 (6 bases). Trimming removed 4 bases from V and 1 base from J, with 13 bases in between. Germline V lookup: CDR1 SGHTS, CDR2 YDEGEE. This CDR3 has 15 residues. CDR3 protein: CASSQAASGTDTQYF. The CDR3 nucleotides read TGTGCCAGCAGCCAGGCGGCTAGCGGCACAGATACGCAGTATTTT.

DNA of the CDR3: TGTGCCAGCAGCCAGCTGGCGGGGGGACCCACCGGGGAGCTGTTTTTT. Translated: CASSQLAGGPTGELFF. The J gene is TRBJ2-2, the V gene TRBV7-9; 8 positions match TRBD2. The ends lost 5 bases at V and 4 bases at J; junction bases unmatched: 9. The CDR3 extends over 16 amino acids. Looked up from germline, CDR1 is SEHNR and CDR2 is FQNEAQ (reference sequence).

The chain recombines TRBV10-3 with TRBJ2-5, with a tentative D call TRBD1 (5 bases). Germline lookup yields CDR1 ENHRY and CDR2 SYGVKD. This CDR3 has 15 amino acids. Deletions cut 0 bases from V and 5 bases from J, with 13 bases between. The CDR3 bases are TGTGCCATCAGTGAGTCGGGGCTGAGTGAGGAGACCCAGTACTTC. Amino acids: CAISESGLSEETQYF.

This clone was seen a single time. The J gene is TRBJ2-1, the V gene TRBV28; 9 bases fit TRBD2. The CDR3 runs to 15 residues. CDR1 and CDR2 from the germline V gene are MDHEN and SYDVKM. The V segment lost 7 bases and the J segment 7 bases; nucleotides outside the gene matches: 11. The CDR3 DNA reads as TGTGCCAGCACCATTAGCGGGAGTACATCAAATGAGCAGTTCTTC. This translates into CASTISGSTSNEQFF.

V usage is TRBV27 and J usage is TRBJ1-4; TRBD1 might be the D (6 bases). Germline loops: CDR1 MNHEY, CDR2 SMNVEV (reference sequence). The CDR3 length is 14 residues. V lost 5 bases and J lost 0, with 7 bases in between. DNA for the CDR3: TGTGCCAGCAGTCCAGGGGCAACTAATGAAAAACTGTTTTTT. Its protein is CASSPGATNEKLFF.

The gene calls are TRBV28 and TRBJ2-7, with 7 bases that match TRBD1. The V gene end was trimmed by 2 bases and the J gene end by 3 bases; junction bases not matched to a gene: 7. Germline-derived CDR1 and CDR2 are MDHEN and SYDVKM. The CDR3 has 15 residues. As DNA, the CDR3 is TGTGCCAGCAGTTTACTCCCGGGACAGAACTACGAGCAGTACTTC. It yields the protein CASSLLPGQNYEQYF.

The chain joins TRBV5-1 to TRBJ1-1, with 10 bases aligning to TRBD1. The CDR3 is 16 residues long. Germline CDR1 reads SGHRS; CDR2 reads YFSETQ. V shed 4 bases and J 5 bases; nucleotides not matched to a gene: 11. The CDR3 nucleotides are TGCGCCAGCAGCCCCGGACAGGGGGGCAGGTGGACTGAAGCTTTCTTT. Translation: CASSPGQGGRWTEAFF.